The clone carrying this T cell receptor beta chain was counted once. Antigen unknown. This sample was included in a study of cytomegalovirus exposure and HLA in healthy donors. Overall study results and limits: The investigators catalogued 160 or so TCR beta chains as cytomegalovirus-associated. There were a few CMV-associated chains whose specificity for CMV antigens was confirmed in vitro. Across donors, most TCRs were seen rarely, yet some public ones were widespread. A classifier reportedly called cytomegalovirus status with high sensitivity and specificity.

Libraries were prepared by immunoSEQ multiplex PCR; TCRdb keeps only in-frame clonotypes and omits some of them. The table includes around 120,000 clones, about 83% detected once. Germline values: CDR1 SGHRS, CDR2 YFSETQ. The CDR3 is made up of 13 amino acids. Trimming stripped 0 bases from V and 1 base from J, with 4 bases between. The sequence came from a man aged 18-30 years in good health and CMV-seronegative. The chain has TRBV5-1 and TRBJ1-1, with D hard to call. The sample was PBMCs. CDR3 sequence (DNA): TGCGCCAGCAGCTTGGAACAGAACACTGAAGCTTTCTTT. Translated, it gives CASSLEQNTEAFF.